A selection of T cell receptor beta chains follows, all from one sample in a study of blood T cell repertoires in COVID-19. Assay used: immunoSEQ multiplex PCR; TCRdb lists only in-frame clones, some missing. The sample includes 150,000 to 200,000 clones, about 91% seen only once; the top ten take 3.9%. Material for sequencing was peripheral blood. Receptors originate from a woman aged 55-70 years who had recovered from COVID-19. The CDR3 runs from the conserved cysteine through the conserved F or W. D genes are given only for firm matches.

V gene	D gene	CDR3 length	CDR3 protein
TRBV29-1	TRBD2	14	CSVESGATPYEQYF
TRBV5-8	TRBD2	17	CASSYLISGDPTDTQYF
TRBV24-1	-	11	CATMRAGEAFF
TRBV11-2	TRBD1	15	CASSSYDRGGGELFF
TRBV5-5	-	15	CASSPGRGSYNEQFF
TRBV20-1	-	15	CSASPAGASTDTQYF
TRBV4-1	-	15	CASSQEEGWSTEAFF
TRBV28	-	13	CASSSGANTEAFF
TRBV11-2	TRBD2	17	CASSLGLAGGIQETQYF
TRBV6-5	TRBD1	15	CASSTRQGGGYGYTF
TRBV6-5	TRBD1	16	CASSYADQGGNYGYTF
TRBV18	-	15	CASSPGGGLSYEQYF
TRBV7-9	TRBD1	15	CASSPPGGYNYGYTF
TRBV6-6	TRBD1	14	CASSRTGGSAEAFF
TRBV9	-	16	CASSDRRGTSNTEAFF
TRBV4-1	TRBD1	16	CASSQQGQGGYNEQFF
TRBV28	TRBD1	16	CASTPGGTGRATEAFF
TRBV5-1	-	14	CASSRDRLNEKLFF
TRBV6-5	TRBD2	16	CASSYSTSGGANEQFF
TRBV28	-	14	CASSSQGPPHEAFF
TRBV6-1	-	14	CASSDGGAGEKLFF
TRBV4-1	TRBD2	14	CASSLGTTTDTQYF
TRBV7-9	-	13	CASSLRGTGELFF
TRBV5-1	-	13	CASSLGRYEKLFF
TRBV3-1/TRBV3-2	TRBD1	18	CASSQLRDRGFINYGYTF
TRBV7-8	-	14	CASSGGTANTEAFF
TRBV13	-	15	CASSSQTVAFYEQYF
TRBV7-9	-	18	CASSNERGVAWYNSPLHF
TRBV2	-	11	CASRGVETQYF
TRBV7-6	-	16	CASSAEDSTLSYEQYF
TRBV2	-	15	CASSETLLVNYGYTF